These T cell receptor beta chains were read from a single sample in a study of blood T cell repertoires in COVID-19. The method was immunoSEQ multiplex PCR; TCRdb's version includes in-frame clones alone and lacks a portion of them. The sample yields under 250,000 clones, 75% to 90% seen once. Material for sequencing was PBMCs or T cells enriched from blood (not recorded which). The source is a woman between 35 and 50 years old who had been exposed to COVID-19. The CDR3 runs from the conserved cysteine through the conserved F or W. A D gene is named only where the DNA matches it firmly. The size of a clone is reported for some rows only, either as once, few or many, or as a class for expanded clones.

j_call clone_size d_call v_call cdr3_aa cdr3_nt
TRBJ1-2 NA NA TRBV6-5 CASSYSGYGYTF TGTGCCAGCAGTTACTCCGGCTATGGCTACACCTTC
TRBJ2-7 NA NA TRBV19 CASREEGAAAGDSYEQYF TGTGCCAGTCGGGAGGAGGGGGCGGCAGCGGGGGACTCCTACGAGCAGTACTTC
TRBJ1-4 NA NA TRBV4-3 CASSHSGEPGNEKLFF TGCGCCAGCAGCCACTCGGGGGAGCCCGGGAATGAAAAACTGTTTTTT
TRBJ1-1 NA NA TRBV2 CASSDDPPGTEAFF TGTGCCAGCAGTGACGACCCGCCGGGCACTGAAGCTTTCTTT
TRBJ2-6 NA NA TRBV7-3 CASSLYSSGANVLTF TGTGCCAGCAGCTTATACAGCTCTGGGGCCAACGTCCTGACTTTC
TRBJ1-2 NA TRBD1 TRBV6-2/TRBV6-3 CASSASLGGQLNYGYTF TGTGCCAGCAGTGCCTCTTTAGGGGGACAGTTGAACTATGGCTACACCTTC
TRBJ1-2 once NA TRBV18 CASSPADNGYTF TGTGCCAGCTCACCCGCGGACAATGGCTACACCTTC
TRBJ2-3 NA NA TRBV18 CASSPLLIGGTDTQYF TGTGCCAGCTCACCACTCCTAATAGGGGGCACAGATACGCAGTATTTT
TRBJ1-2 NA TRBD1 TRBV7-9 CASSADRWFSYGYTF TGTGCCAGCAGCGCGGACAGGTGGTTTAGCTATGGCTACACCTTC
TRBJ1-2 once TRBD1 TRBV5-1 CASSLAGTGAYGYTF TGTGCCAGCAGCTTGGCGGGGACAGGGGCGTATGGCTACACCTTC
TRBJ1-5 NA NA TRBV10-2 CASSESGLGQPQHF TGCGCCAGCAGTGAATCAGGGCTTGGTCAGCCCCAGCATTTT
TRBJ2-6 NA TRBD2 TRBV7-9 CASSLGGGSGANVLTF TGTGCCAGCAGCTTAGGCGGGGGTTCGGGGGCCAACGTCCTGACTTTC
TRBJ1-3 NA TRBD1 TRBV19 CASSPSTGPGNTIYF TGTGCCAGTAGTCCATCGACAGGGCCCGGAAACACCATATATTTT
TRBJ2-1 NA NA TRBV24-1 CATSDSGYNEQFF TGTGCCACCAGTGATTCCGGGTACAATGAGCAGTTCTTC
TRBJ1-1 NA TRBD1 TRBV7-9 CASRPAGTVNTEAFF TGTGCCAGCAGGCCAGCTGGGACAGTCAACACTGAAGCTTTCTTT
TRBJ2-1 NA NA TRBV29-1 CSVEDEAIGFF TGCAGCGTTGAAGATGAGGCAATAGGGTTCTTC
TRBJ1-5 once NA TRBV19 CASSIFSSNQPQHF TGTGCCAGTAGTATTTTCAGTAGCAATCAGCCCCAGCATTTT
TRBJ1-2 NA TRBD1 TRBV6-1 CASSEAQGANYGYTF TGTGCCAGCAGTGAAGCGCAGGGGGCCAACTATGGCTACACCTTC
TRBJ2-1 NA TRBD2 TRBV6-5 CASSWDYSYNEQFF TGTGCCAGCAGTTGGGACTACTCCTACAATGAGCAGTTCTTC
TRBJ2-3 NA NA TRBV7-2 CASSLSRVSTDTQYF TGTGCCAGCAGCTTATCGCGGGTGAGCACAGATACGCAGTATTTT
TRBJ2-2 NA NA TRBV29-1 CSVGSFWNTGELFF TGCAGCGTTGGCAGTTTTTGGAACACCGGGGAGCTGTTTTTT
TRBJ2-4 NA TRBD2 TRBV10-3 CAISDPRGGGNLAKNIQYF TGTGCCATCAGTGATCCGAGGGGCGGGGGAAACCTAGCCAAAAACATTCAGTACTTC
TRBJ1-2 NA NA TRBV6-1 CASSDSNRGYTF TGTGCCAGCAGTGACAGTAATCGTGGCTACACCTTC
TRBJ1-1 once NA TRBV4-3 CASSQDGAGRAFF TGCGCCAGCAGCCAAGATGGAGCAGGGAGGGCTTTCTTT
TRBJ2-2 NA NA TRBV4-3 CASSHKTGTQNTGELFF TGCGCCAGCAGCCATAAAACCGGGACACAGAACACCGGGGAGCTGTTTTTT
TRBJ2-1 NA TRBD2 TRBV11-2 CASRNTSGSYRRNEQFF TGTGCCAGCAGAAATACTAGCGGGAGTTATAGGAGGAATGAGCAGTTCTTC
TRBJ1-5 NA NA TRBV16 CASSPAGTSNQPQHF TGTGCCAGCAGCCCGGCAGGCACCAGCAATCAGCCCCAGCATTTT
TRBJ2-5 NA NA TRBV19 CASSIWPLSGLTTQETQYF TGTGCCAGTAGTATATGGCCTCTTTCAGGACTAACGACGCAAGAGACCCAGTACTTC
TRBJ1-1 NA TRBD1 TRBV7-2 CASSLRPGTGGTEAFF TGTGCCAGCAGCCTCCGACCCGGGACAGGGGGCACTGAAGCTTTCTTT
TRBJ1-4 NA TRBD1 TRBV30 CAWSTGTGGEKLFF TGTGCCTGGAGTACCGGGACAGGGGGTGAAAAACTGTTTTTT
TRBJ1-3 NA NA TRBV25-1 CASSGPTTGNTIYF TGTGCCAGCAGTGGTCCTACAACAGGGAACACCATATATTTT
TRBJ1-3 NA NA TRBV5-1 CASSLAPRAEDTIYF TGCGCCAGCAGCTTGGCCCCCAGGGCCGAGGACACCATATATTTT
TRBJ2-6 few NA TRBV7-5 CARSLLGQGTAGANVLTF TGTGCCAGAAGCTTACTGGGACAGGGGACCGCTGGGGCCAACGTCCTGACTTTC
TRBJ1-1 NA NA TRBV10-3 CATGPTGVVTEAFF TGTGCCACAGGACCGACAGGAGTAGTTACTGAAGCTTTCTTT
TRBJ2-1 NA TRBD2 TRBV7-9 CASSSPTSGRMVDEQFF TGTGCCAGCAGTTCTCCGACTAGCGGGAGGATGGTGGATGAGCAGTTCTTC
TRBJ2-1 NA NA TRBV6-5 CASRLTSAEYNEQFF TGTGCCAGCAGGCTCACTAGTGCCGAATACAATGAGCAGTTCTTC
TRBJ1-2 NA NA TRBV7-6 CASSQGQTYGYTF TGTGCCAGCAGCCAAGGACAGACCTATGGCTACACCTTC
TRBJ2-3 NA TRBD2 TRBV5-1 CASSKRTSGGTDTQYF TGCGCCAGCAGCAAAAGGACTAGCGGGGGGACAGATACGCAGTATTTT
TRBJ2-1 NA NA TRBV6-5 CASSHLVGGGNEQFF TGTGCCAGCAGTCATCTAGTGGGAGGTGGCAATGAGCAGTTCTTC
TRBJ1-1 NA TRBD1 TRBV6-1 CASSEEGLMGTGNTEAFF TGTGCCAGCAGTGAAGAGGGCCTAATGGGGACAGGGAACACTGAAGCTTTCTTT
TRBJ1-4 NA TRBD1 TRBV5-1 CASSLRQGGEKLFF TGCGCCAGCAGCCTTAGACAGGGAGGAGAAAAACTGTTTTTT
TRBJ2-1 NA NA TRBV7-9 CASSPNFNEQFF TGTGCCAGCAGCCCCAACTTCAATGAGCAGTTCTTC
TRBJ1-1 NA NA TRBV28 CASSPRGLGAFF TGTGCCAGCAGTCCCCGGGGACTCGGAGCTTTCTTT
TRBJ1-5 NA NA TRBV19 CASRESGHQPQHF TGTGCCAGTAGAGAATCAGGGCATCAGCCCCAGCATTTT
TRBJ1-2 NA TRBD1 TRBV7-9 CASSTTTTGNYGYTF TGTGCCAGCAGCACTACCACGACAGGGAACTATGGCTACACCTTC
TRBJ2-3 NA NA TRBV19 CASSLGLISSTDTQYF TGTGCCAGTAGTTTAGGACTAATTTCTAGCACAGATACGCAGTATTTT
TRBJ1-1 NA NA TRBV19 CASSPQAGEAFF TGTGCCAGTAGTCCCCAAGCCGGTGAAGCTTTCTTT
TRBJ2-2 NA NA TRBV7-2 CASGTTNTGELFF TGTGCCAGCGGGACAACGAACACCGGGGAGCTGTTTTTT
TRBJ2-7 NA TRBD2 TRBV19 CASTDDPSGPYEQYF TGTGCCAGTACCGACGACCCTAGCGGACCCTACGAGCAGTACTTC
TRBJ1-2 NA NA TRBV7-2 CASRPAGAGWSGYTF TGTGCCAGCCGACCGGCGGGGGCAGGGTGGAGTGGCTACACCTTC
TRBJ1-1 NA NA TRBV28 CASTTGGGGNTEAFF TGTGCCAGCACCACGGGGGGCGGGGGGAACACTGAAGCTTTCTTT
TRBJ2-7 many TRBD1 TRBV28 CASSGFTGTGGSFATYEQYF TGTGCCAGCAGCGGATTTACCGGGACAGGGGGCTCGTTCGCAACCTACGAGCAGTACTTC
TRBJ2-1 NA NA TRBV19 CASSIGSSYNEQFF TGTGCCAGTAGTATTGGCAGCTCCTACAATGAGCAGTTCTTC
TRBJ2-1 NA TRBD2 TRBV18 CASSPPSGDYNEQFF TGTGCCAGCTCACCACCCAGCGGGGACTACAATGAGCAGTTCTTC
TRBJ2-3 NA NA TRBV3-1/TRBV3-2 CASGLLTDTQYF TGTGCCAGCGGACTACTAACAGATACGCAGTATTTT
TRBJ1-2 NA NA TRBV7-2 CASSLAGPPYGYTF TGTGCCAGCAGCTTAGCTGGCCCTCCCTATGGCTACACCTTC
TRBJ1-6 once NA TRBV7-3 CASSSLRNSPLHF TGTGCCAGCAGCTCCCTCCGGAATTCACCCCTCCACTTT
TRBJ1-5 NA NA TRBV3-1/TRBV3-2 CASSQLENQPQHF TGTGCCAGCAGCCAACTTGAGAATCAGCCCCAGCATTTT
TRBJ1-1 once TRBD1 TRBV30 CASDRGFTEAFF TGTGCCTCGGACAGGGGTTTCACTGAAGCTTTCTTT